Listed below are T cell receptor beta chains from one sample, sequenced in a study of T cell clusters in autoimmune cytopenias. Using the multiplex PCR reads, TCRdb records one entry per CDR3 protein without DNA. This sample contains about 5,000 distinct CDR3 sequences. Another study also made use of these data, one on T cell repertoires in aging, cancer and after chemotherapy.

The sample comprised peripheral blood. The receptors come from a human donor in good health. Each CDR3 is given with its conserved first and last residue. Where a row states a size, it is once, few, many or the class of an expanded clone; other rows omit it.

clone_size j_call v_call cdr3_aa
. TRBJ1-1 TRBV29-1 CSATTQELNTEAFF
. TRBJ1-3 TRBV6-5 CASSYASPDRRTFPSGNTIYF
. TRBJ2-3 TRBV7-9 CASSFAGTSGTTDTQYF
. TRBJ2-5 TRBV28 CASSPRLAGVETQYF
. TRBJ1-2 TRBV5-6 CASSRGGTNYGYTF
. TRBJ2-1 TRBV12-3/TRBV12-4 CASSPGQGRNEQFF
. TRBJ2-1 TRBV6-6 CASSPQREGRGEQFF
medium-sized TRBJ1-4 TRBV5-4 CASSSQGGEKLFF
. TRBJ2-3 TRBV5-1 CASSLGRGTDTQYF
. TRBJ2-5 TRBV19 CASSGKLAAQNSETQYF
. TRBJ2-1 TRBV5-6 CASSRWPGGLVEREGDNEQFF
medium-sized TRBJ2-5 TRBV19 CASSIRHHKETQYF
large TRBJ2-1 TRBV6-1 CASSDGMSSYNEQFF
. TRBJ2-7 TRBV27 CASSLYGQGEQYF
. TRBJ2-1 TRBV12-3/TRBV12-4 CASSFTGTSGYNEQFF
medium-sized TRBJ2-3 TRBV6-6 CASKIGGAGGGTDTQYF
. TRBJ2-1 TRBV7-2 CASSSGTARLHEQFF
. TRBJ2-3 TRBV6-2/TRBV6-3 CASSYSYPAITTDTQYF
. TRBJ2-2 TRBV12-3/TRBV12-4 CASSSSGYSTGELFF
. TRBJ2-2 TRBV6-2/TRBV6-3 CASSYGRINANTGELFF
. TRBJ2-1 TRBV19 CASGGWVAGKSSYNEQFF
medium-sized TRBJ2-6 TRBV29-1 CSVVILGRDNSGANVLTF
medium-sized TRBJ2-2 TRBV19 CASSIPPNTGELFF
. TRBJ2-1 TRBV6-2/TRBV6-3 CASSYYLGGNEQFF
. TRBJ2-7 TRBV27 CASSLELAGVMQYF
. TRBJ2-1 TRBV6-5 CASSYSTSGHYNEQFF
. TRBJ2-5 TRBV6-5 CASRLSLAGDQETQYF
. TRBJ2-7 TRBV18 CASSDYLQGPYEQYF
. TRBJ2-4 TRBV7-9 CASSYGHGENIQYF
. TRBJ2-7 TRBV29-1 CSVARPLSYEQYF
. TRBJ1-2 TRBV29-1 CSGLTGRYGYTF
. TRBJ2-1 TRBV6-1 CASSPIAADYNEQFF
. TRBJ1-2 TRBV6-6 CATGGTDFNYGYTF
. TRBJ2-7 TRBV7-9 CASSRTGYEQYF
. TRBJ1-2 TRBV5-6 CASSQDLQGALGYTF
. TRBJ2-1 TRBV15 CATSRGAREGNNEQFF
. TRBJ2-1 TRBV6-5 CASRPTWGRSSYNEQFF
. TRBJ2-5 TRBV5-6 CASSPRTSGSQQTQYF
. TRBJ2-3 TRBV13 CASSPWTSGPADTQYF
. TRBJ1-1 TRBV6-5 CASSYIQTLNTEAFF
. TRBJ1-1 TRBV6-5 CASSFRWMNTEAFF
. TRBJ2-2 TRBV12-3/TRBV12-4 CASTVWGTANTGELFF
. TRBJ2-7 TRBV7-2 CASSPWGRGTSYEQYF
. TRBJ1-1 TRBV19 CASNARGVGTEAFF